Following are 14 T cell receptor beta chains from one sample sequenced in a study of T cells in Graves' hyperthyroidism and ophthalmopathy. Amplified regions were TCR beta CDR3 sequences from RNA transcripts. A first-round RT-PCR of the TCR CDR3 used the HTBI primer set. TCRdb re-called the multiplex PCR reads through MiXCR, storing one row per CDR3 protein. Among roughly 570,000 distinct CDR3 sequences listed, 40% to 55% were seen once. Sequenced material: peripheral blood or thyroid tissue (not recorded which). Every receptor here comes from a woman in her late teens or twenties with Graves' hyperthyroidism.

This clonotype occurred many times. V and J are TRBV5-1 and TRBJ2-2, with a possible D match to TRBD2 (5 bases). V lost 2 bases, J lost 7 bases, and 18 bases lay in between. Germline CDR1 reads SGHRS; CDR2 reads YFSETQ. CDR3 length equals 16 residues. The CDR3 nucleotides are TGCGCCAGCAGCTTTAAATTGACCGCCCGGGACGGGGAGCTGTTTTTT. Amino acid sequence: CASSFKLTARDGELFF. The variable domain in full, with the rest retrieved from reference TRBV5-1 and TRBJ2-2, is KAGVTQTPRYLIKTRGQQVTLSCSPISGHRSVSWYQQTPGQGLQFLFEYFSETQRNKGNFPGRFSGRQFSNSRSEMNVSTLELGDSALYLCASSFKLTARDGELFFGEGSRLTVL.

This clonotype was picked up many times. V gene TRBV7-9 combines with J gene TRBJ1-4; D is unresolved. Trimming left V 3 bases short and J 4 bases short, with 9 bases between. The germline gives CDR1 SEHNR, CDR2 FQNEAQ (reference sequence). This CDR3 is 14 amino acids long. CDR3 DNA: TGTGCCAGCAGCTTCCAGGAATTTAATGAAAAACTGTTTTTT. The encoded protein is CASSFQEFNEKLFF.

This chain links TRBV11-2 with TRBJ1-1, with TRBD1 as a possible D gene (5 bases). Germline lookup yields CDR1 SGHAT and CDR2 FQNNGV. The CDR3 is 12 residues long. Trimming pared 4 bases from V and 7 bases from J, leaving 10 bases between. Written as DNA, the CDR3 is TGTGCCAGCAGCTCAGTGACAGTTGAAGCTTTCTTT. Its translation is CASSSVTVEAFF.

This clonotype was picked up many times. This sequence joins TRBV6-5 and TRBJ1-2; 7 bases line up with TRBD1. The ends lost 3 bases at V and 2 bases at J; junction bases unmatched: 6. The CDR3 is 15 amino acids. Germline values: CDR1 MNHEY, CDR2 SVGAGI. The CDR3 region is CASSYTGRGNYGYTF. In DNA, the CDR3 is TGTGCCAGCAGTTATACGGGCAGGGGGAACTATGGCTACACCTTC.

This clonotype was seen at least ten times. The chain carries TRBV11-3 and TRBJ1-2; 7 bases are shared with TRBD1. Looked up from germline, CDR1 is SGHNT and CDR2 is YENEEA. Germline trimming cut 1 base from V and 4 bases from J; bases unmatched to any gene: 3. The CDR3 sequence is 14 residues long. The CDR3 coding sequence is TGTGCCAGCAGCTTAGTTCGGACAGGCTATGGCTACACCTTC. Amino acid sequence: CASSLVRTGYGYTF.

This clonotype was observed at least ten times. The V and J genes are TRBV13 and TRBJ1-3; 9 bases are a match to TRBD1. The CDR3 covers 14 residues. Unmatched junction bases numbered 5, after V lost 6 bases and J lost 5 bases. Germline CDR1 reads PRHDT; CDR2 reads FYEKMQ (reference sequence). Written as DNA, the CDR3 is TGTGCCAGCAGACCGGGACAGGGCCGAAACACCATATATTTT. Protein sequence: CASRPGQGRNTIYF.

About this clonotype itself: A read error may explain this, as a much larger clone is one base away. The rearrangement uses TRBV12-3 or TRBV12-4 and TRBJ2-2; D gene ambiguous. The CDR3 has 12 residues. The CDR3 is CAGSSLYGELFF. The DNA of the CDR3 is TGTGCCGGCAGTTCCCTGTACGGGGAGCTGTTTTTT.

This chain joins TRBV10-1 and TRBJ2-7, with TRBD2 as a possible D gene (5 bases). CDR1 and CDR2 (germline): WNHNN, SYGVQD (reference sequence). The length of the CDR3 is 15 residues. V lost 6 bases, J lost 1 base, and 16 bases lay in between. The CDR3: CASRQPSPGSYEQYF. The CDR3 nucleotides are TGCGCCAGCAGACAGCCTAGCCCCGGGTCCTACGAGCAGTACTTC.

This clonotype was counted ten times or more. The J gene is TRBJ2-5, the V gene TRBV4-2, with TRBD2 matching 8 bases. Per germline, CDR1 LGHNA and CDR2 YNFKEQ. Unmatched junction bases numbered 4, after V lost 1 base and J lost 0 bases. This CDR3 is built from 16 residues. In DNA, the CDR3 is TGTGCCAGCAGCCAAGCGGGCGGGGGGAACCAAGAGACCCAGTACTTC. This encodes CASSQAGGGNQETQYF.

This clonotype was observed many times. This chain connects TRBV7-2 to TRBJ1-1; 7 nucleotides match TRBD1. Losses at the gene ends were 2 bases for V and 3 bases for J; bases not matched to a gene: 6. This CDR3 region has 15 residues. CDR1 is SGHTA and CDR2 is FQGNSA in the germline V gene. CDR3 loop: CASSLLVGGDTEAFF. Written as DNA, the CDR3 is TGTGCCAGCAGCTTATTGGTAGGGGGCGACACTGAAGCTTTCTTT.

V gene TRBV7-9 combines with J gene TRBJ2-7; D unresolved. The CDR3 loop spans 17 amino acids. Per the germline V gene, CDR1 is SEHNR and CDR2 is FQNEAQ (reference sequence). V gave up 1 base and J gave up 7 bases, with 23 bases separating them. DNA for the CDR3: TGTGCCAGCAGCTTAGGTAGAAGAGGTAGCTCCTACAATGAGCAGTACTTC. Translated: CASSLGRRGSSYNEQYF.

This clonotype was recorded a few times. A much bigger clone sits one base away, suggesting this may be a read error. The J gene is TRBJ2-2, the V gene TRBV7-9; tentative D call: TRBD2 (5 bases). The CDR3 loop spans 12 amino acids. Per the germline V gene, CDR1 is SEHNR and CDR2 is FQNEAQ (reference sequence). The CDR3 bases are TGTGCCAGCAGACTTTCCCCCGGGGAGCTGCTTTTT. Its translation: CASRLSPGELLF.

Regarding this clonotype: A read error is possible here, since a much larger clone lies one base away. DNA for the CDR3: TGTGCCAGCAGTGGCGGACAGGGGGCTTACAATGAGCAGTACTTC. The encoded protein is CASSGGQGAYNEQYF. This rearrangement joins TRBV11-3 to TRBJ2-7; 11 nucleotides line up with TRBD1. The CDR3 is made up of 15 amino acids. Unmatched junction bases numbered 11, after V lost 6 bases and J lost 7 bases. Germline V gene data show CDR1 as SGHNT and CDR2 as YENEEA.

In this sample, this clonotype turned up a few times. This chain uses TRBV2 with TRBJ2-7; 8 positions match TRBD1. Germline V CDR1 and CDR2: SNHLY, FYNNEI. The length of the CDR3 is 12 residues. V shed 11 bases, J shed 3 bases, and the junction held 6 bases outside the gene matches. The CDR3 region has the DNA TGTGCCGGCGGACAGGGAAACTACGAGCAGTACTTC. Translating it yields CAGGQGNYEQYF.